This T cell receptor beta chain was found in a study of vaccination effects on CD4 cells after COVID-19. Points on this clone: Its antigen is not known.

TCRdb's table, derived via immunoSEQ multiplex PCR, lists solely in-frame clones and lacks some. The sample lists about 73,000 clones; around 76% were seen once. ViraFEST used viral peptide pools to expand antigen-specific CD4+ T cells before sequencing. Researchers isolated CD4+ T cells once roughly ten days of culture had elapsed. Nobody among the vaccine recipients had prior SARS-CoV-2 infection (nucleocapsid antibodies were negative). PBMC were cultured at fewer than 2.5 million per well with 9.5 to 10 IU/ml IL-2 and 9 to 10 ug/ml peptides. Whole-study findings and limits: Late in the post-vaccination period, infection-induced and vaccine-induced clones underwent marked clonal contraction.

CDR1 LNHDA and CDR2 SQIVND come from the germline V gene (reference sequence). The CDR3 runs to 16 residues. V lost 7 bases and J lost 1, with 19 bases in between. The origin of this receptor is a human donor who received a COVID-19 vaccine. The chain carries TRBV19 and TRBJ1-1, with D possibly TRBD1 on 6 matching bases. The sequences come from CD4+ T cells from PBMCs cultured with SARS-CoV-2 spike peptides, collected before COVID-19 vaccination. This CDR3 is CASNLGGAIRNTEAFF. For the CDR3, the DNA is TGTGCCAGTAATCTGGGGGGCGCGATAAGGAACACTGAAGCTTTCTTT.